These 6 T cell receptor beta chains came from one sample sequenced in a study of technical replicates of blood from a handful of donors. Only in-frame clones appear in the TCRdb table, and some are missing; sequencing was by immunoSEQ multiplex PCR. The table records tens of thousands of clones, approximately 75% of them present only once. Source material: PBMCs. All receptors derive from a human donor in good health. Some clones in this sample may be carry-over from other donors' samples.

This chain joins TRBV19 and TRBJ1-5; tentatively, D is TRBD1 (6 bases). V was trimmed by 7 bases and J by 6 bases, leaving 13 bases between them. CDR3 length: 13 amino acids. The germline V gene encodes CDR1 LNHDA and CDR2 SQIVND (reference sequence). CDR3 sequence (DNA): TGTGCCAGTACACAGGGTAGAAGTCAGCCCCAGCATTTT. It specifies CASTQGRSQPQHF.

The chain couples TRBV6-5 to TRBJ2-2; 10 bases map to TRBD2. The V gene's germline CDR1 is MNHEY and CDR2 SVGAGI. This CDR3 contains 14 residues. V was pared by 6 bases and J by 3 bases, with 1 base of the junction left unmatched. CDR3 in amino acids: CASRLAGYTGELFF. As DNA, the CDR3 is TGTGCCAGCAGACTAGCGGGGTACACCGGGGAGCTGTTTTTT.

The chain couples TRBV29-1 to TRBJ2-5, with D perhaps being TRBD1 or TRBD2 (6 bases each). The DNA end favors TRBJ2-7, so the J call may be wrong. CDR1 is SQVTM and CDR2 is ANQGSEA in the germline V gene. There are 11 residues in the CDR3. The CDR3 bases are TGCAGCATTGGAGGGGGCTACGAGCAGTACTTC. Its translation: CSIGGGYEQYF.

This clone is medium-sized within its sample. V and J are TRBV30 and TRBJ1-5; no clear D. With 0 bases removed from V and 1 base from J, the gap between germline ends came to 4 bases. CDR1 is GTSNPN and CDR2 is SVGIG in the germline V gene (reference sequence). The CDR3 has 13 amino acids. The CDR3 DNA reads as TGTGCCTGGAGTGTACACAGCAATCAGCCCCAGCATTTT. It codes for CAWSVHSNQPQHF. Using reference TRBV30 and TRBJ1-5 for the parts outside the CDR3, the full variable domain is SQTIHQWPATLVQPVGSPLSLECTVEGTSNPNLYWYRQAAGRGLQLLFYSVGIGQISSEVPQNLSASRPQDRQFILSSKKLLLSDSGFYLCAWSVHSNQPQHFGDGTRLSIL.

V gene TRBV4-1 combines with J gene TRBJ2-6, with 10 bases matching TRBD2. The V segment lost 4 bases and the J segment 1 base; nucleotides outside the gene matches: 13. CDR1 is MGHRA, CDR2 YSYEKL, per germline. The CDR3 spans 20 residues. CDR3 DNA: TGCGCCAGCAGCCGGAGCCTCGGGCTAGCGGGAGTATCTGGGGCCAACGTCCTGACTTTC. Its translation is CASSRSLGLAGVSGANVLTF.

This clone is large. This chain joins TRBV7-9 and TRBJ2-7; 9 bases map to TRBD1. This CDR3 region has 14 residues. Germline CDR1 and CDR2: SEHNR and FQNEAQ (reference sequence). J lost 6 bases, V lost 5 bases, and 8 bases had no gene match. The CDR3 spells CASSLRDRVGEQYF. The CDR3 DNA reads TGTGCCAGCAGCCTCCGGGACAGGGTTGGCGAGCAGTACTTC.